The 19 T cell receptor beta chains in this list originate from one sample, sequenced in a study of blood T cell repertoires in COVID-19. Sequencing used immunoSEQ multiplex PCR; TCRdb keeps in-frame clones, though not all of them. The sample has 100,000 to 130,000 clones, around 64% seen once. Sequencing was performed on peripheral blood. The source of these receptors is a woman in her thirties or forties with acute or convalescent COVID-19.

Many counts were recorded for this clone. The chain combines TRBV4-3 with TRBJ2-5, with TRBD1 identical over 11 bases. The length of the CDR3 is 15 residues. Germline CDR1 and CDR2: LGHNA and YSLEER. V trimming: 4 bases; J trimming: 5 bases; junction bases outside the gene matches: 6. CDR3 nucleotide sequence: TGCGCCAGCAGCCGCGGACAGGGGGCTGACGAGACCCAGTACTTC. Amino acid sequence: CASSRGQGADETQYF.

CDR3 region: CASSIRPGLAQETQYF. The CDR3 nucleotides are TGTGCCAGTAGTATAAGGCCCGGACTAGCCCAAGAGACCCAGTACTTC. The rearrangement joins TRBV19 to TRBJ2-5; the match to TRBD2 covers 8 bases. With 2 bases clipped from V and 1 base from J, the junction kept 6 bases outside the gene matches. Germline V gives CDR1 LNHDA, CDR2 SQIVND (reference sequence). This CDR3 region has 16 residues. Complete variable domain (other parts from reference TRBV19 and TRBJ2-5): DGGITQSPKYLFRKEGQNVTLSCEQNLNHDAMYWYRQDPGQGLRLIYYSQIVNDFQKGDIAEGYSVSREKKESFPLTVTSAQKNPTAFYLCASSIRPGLAQETQYFGPGTRLLVL.

This clone was seen only a few times. V and J are TRBV6-5 and TRBJ2-3; D may be TRBD1 (6 bases). The germline V gene has CDR1 MNHEY and CDR2 SVGAGI. The CDR3 is made up of 13 amino acids. V lost 8 bases and J 4 bases, leaving 13 bases between the germline ends. The CDR3 DNA reads as TGTGCCAGCGCCCGGGACATAGCAGATACGCAGTATTTT. This translates into CASARDIADTQYF.

This chain joins TRBV7-9 and TRBJ1-2, with D possibly TRBD1 on 6 matching bases. V shed 0 bases and J shed 6 bases, with 11 bases lying between them. This CDR3 has 14 residues. Germline assignment: CDR1 SEHNR and CDR2 FQNEAQ (reference sequence). The CDR3 DNA is TGTGCCAGCAGCTTAGCCAGGGGAGGGGATGGCTACACCTTC. This translates into CASSLARGGDGYTF.

This clone was recorded at least ten times. This chain joins TRBV2 and TRBJ1-2; possible D gene TRBD1, 6 bases. The CDR3 extends over 13 amino acids. CDR1 is SNHLY and CDR2 is FYNNEI in the germline V gene. V lost 10 bases to trimming and J lost 7 bases, with 19 bases between them. The chain's CDR3 is CAISRRGCCGYTF. The CDR3 DNA reads as TGTGCCATTTCCCGCAGGGGATGCTGTGGCTACACCTTC.

This clone showed up just a few times. The gene calls are TRBV28 and TRBJ2-5; a possible D gene is TRBD1 (5 bases). V lost 5 bases and J lost 3, with 16 bases in between. The CDR3 totals 15 residues. CDR1 and CDR2 from the germline V gene are MDHEN and SYDVKM. This CDR3 reads CASSPRGVLEETQYF. The CDR3 DNA reads TGTGCCAGCAGTCCTAGGGGTGTCCTAGAAGAGACCCAGTACTTC.

The chain has TRBV5-1 and TRBJ1-1; 8 bases are shared with TRBD1. V shed 4 bases and J 5 bases; nucleotides not matched to a gene: 10. CDR1 and CDR2 from the germline V gene are SGHRS and YFSETQ. This CDR3 region has 15 residues. CDR3 bases: TGCGCCAGCAGCCACGACAGGGGTGATGCAACTGAAGCTTTCTTT. Translating it yields CASSHDRGDATEAFF. The full variable domain, rest sourced from reference TRBV5-1 and TRBJ1-1, is KAGVTQTPRYLIKTRGQQVTLSCSPISGHRSVSWYQQTPGQGLQFLFEYFSETQRNKGNFPGRFSGRQFSNSRSEMNVSTLELGDSALYLCASSHDRGDATEAFFGQGTRLTVV.

This chain connects TRBV3-1 (or the pseudogene TRBV3-2) to TRBJ2-5; possibly TRBD2 for D (7 bases). Looked up from germline, CDR1 is LGHDT and CDR2 is YNNKEL (reference sequence). Trimming pared 4 bases from V and 2 bases from J, leaving 14 bases between. The CDR3 loop spans 15 amino acids. CDR3 in DNA: TGTGCCAGCAGCCTTGCGGGGGCAGGTCAAGAGACCCAGTACTTC. This codes for CASSLAGAGQETQYF.

This chain joins TRBV14 and TRBJ2-1, with 10 bases matching TRBD1. The germline CDR1 and CDR2 sequences are SGHDN and FVKESK. The length of the CDR3 is 15 residues. Germline trimming cut 5 bases from V and 8 bases from J; bases unmatched to any gene: 9. The CDR3 sequence: CASSLPGTGAYEQFF. Here the CDR3 DNA reads TGTGCCAGCAGCTTACCCGGGACAGGGGCTTATGAGCAGTTCTTC.

This clone occurred a few times. The chain recombines TRBV6-5 with TRBJ1-2, with D unresolved. V was cut by 1 base and J by 4 bases, with 10 bases left in between. Germline V gives CDR1 MNHEY, CDR2 SVGAGI. The CDR3 covers 14 residues. The DNA for the CDR3 is TGTGCCAGCAGTTACTTGAGGGATAGCTATGGCTACACCTTC. Translating it yields CASSYLRDSYGYTF.

This clone was seen a few times. The J gene is TRBJ2-5, the V gene TRBV29-1, with 9 bases fitting TRBD1. The CDR3 totals 14 residues. Unmatched junction bases numbered 5, after V lost 2 bases and J lost 4 bases. Germline-derived CDR1 and CDR2 are SQVTM and ANQGSEA. The CDR3 DNA sequence: TGCAGCGTTGAACACGGGACAGGGAGAGAGACCCAGTACTTC. Its translation: CSVEHGTGRETQYF.

The V gene is TRBV6-2 or TRBV6-3, the J gene TRBJ1-1; TRBD1 agrees at 8 bases. Germline V gives CDR1 MNHEY, CDR2 SVGEGT. The CDR3 spans 14 residues. V was clipped by 2 bases and J by 1 base; unmatched bases: 0. Here the CDR3 DNA reads TGTGCCAGCAGTTACGGGACAGGGAACACTGAAGCTTTCTTT. This encodes CASSYGTGNTEAFF.

The chain has TRBV18 and TRBJ1-4; D not certain. The ends were cut back, 1 base at V and 8 bases at J, with 14 bases in the middle. Germline V gene lookup returns CDR1 KGHSH and CDR2 LQKENI. CDR3 length: 15 residues. In DNA, the CDR3 is TGTGCCAGCTCACCACTTGAGGGCGAGATAGAAAAACTGTTTTTT. Protein product: CASSPLEGEIEKLFF.

The chain links TRBV19 to TRBJ2-1, with D possibly matching TRBD2 (6 bases). The CDR3 covers 14 residues. The germline V and J ends were trimmed by 7 bases and 10 bases, with 20 bases remaining between them. Per the germline V gene, CDR1 is LNHDA and CDR2 is SQIVND (reference sequence). This chain's CDR3 is CASNGRKTRSEQFF. The CDR3 nucleotides read TGTGCCAGTAACGGACGGAAGACTAGATCCGAGCAGTTCTTC.

J is TRBJ2-1 and V is TRBV28; D gene ambiguous. Trimming shortened V by 5 bases and J by 3 bases, and 8 bases separated the two germline ends. CDR3 length equals 13 residues. Looked up from germline, CDR1 is MDHEN and CDR2 is SYDVKM. CDR3 nucleotides: TGTGCCAGCAGTCCGAGGTTCTACAATGAGCAGTTCTTC. This gives the protein CASSPRFYNEQFF.

The rearrangement links TRBV12-3 or TRBV12-4 to TRBJ1-3; D unclear. Trimming left V 9 bases short and J 0 bases short, with 9 bases between. CDR3 size: 13 residues. This CDR3 is CASTPSSGNTIYF. As DNA, the CDR3 is TGTGCCAGTACTCCTAGCTCTGGAAACACCATATATTTT.

This clone was recorded only once. Relative to the germline gene, one junction end is altered; a read error may explain this. The genes are TRBV3-1 (or the pseudogene TRBV3-2) and TRBJ2-3; 10 bases agree with TRBD2. The CDR3 has 14 amino acids. Germline V gives CDR1 LGHDT, CDR2 YNNKEL (reference sequence). CDR3 bases: TGTGCCAGCAGTCAAGCGGGGGGGCCAGATACGCAGTATTTT. Translating gives CASSQAGGPDTQYF.

This clone has only a few counts. The rearrangement joins TRBV20-1 to TRBJ2-7; D possibly corresponds to TRBD2 (6 bases). This CDR3 is built from 13 residues. V was trimmed by 3 bases and J by 2 bases, leaving 11 bases between them. Germline V gene sequence: CDR1 DFQATT, CDR2 SNEGSKA (reference sequence). CDR3 in DNA: TGCAGTGCTAGTGGGGACTCAACCTACGAGCAGTACTTC. Protein: CSASGDSTYEQYF.

The CDR3 region is CASADGTSNPHWSGYTF. The CDR3 DNA follows: TGTGCCAGTGCGGACGGGACATCTAACCCCCACTGGTCTGGCTACACCTTC. The chain combines TRBV19 with TRBJ1-2; D possibly corresponds to TRBD1 (6 bases). The CDR3 is made up of 17 amino acids. Trimming took 8 bases from V and 7 from J, leaving 29 bases between them. Germline V lookup: CDR1 LNHDA, CDR2 SQIVND (reference sequence).